This T cell receptor (beta chain) is drawn from a study of beta chain features in type 1 diabetes. Overall study results and limits: PCR might favor shorter templates, equally in patients and controls. TCRB CDR3 length was moderately but significantly reduced in all four CD4+ subsets of Type 1 diabetes patients.

With respect to this clone: Its antigen is unknown.

V lost 5 bases to trimming and J lost 8 bases, with 19 bases between them. The CDR3 covers 15 residues. Germline V gives CDR1 SGHVS, CDR2 FQNEAQ. CD4+ naive, central memory, regulatory and stem cell-like memory subsets were isolated by sorting on CD45RO/CCR7/CD25/CD127/CD95/CD27. In all sorted populations, purity surpassed 95%. Expressed TCRB transcripts got sequenced, as all isolated RNA was reverse transcribed. Repertoires were generated with immunoSEQ multiplex PCR, while TCRdb's copy carries only in-frame clones and drops some. The data show about 210,000 clones, with approximately 10% seen just once and approximately 1.4% held by the top ten.

The receptor was isolated from a young man in good health. This chain links TRBV7-8 with TRBJ2-1; D might be TRBD2 (6 bases). Material: central memory CD4+ T cells from blood. This CDR3 reads CASSPFGRLGDEQFF. The DNA of the CDR3 is TGTGCCAGCAGCCCGTTCGGGAGATTGGGCGATGAGCAGTTCTTC.